Below, 23 T cell receptor beta chains from the same sample are listed, as sequenced in a study of blood T cell repertoires in COVID-19. Some clones are missing from TCRdb's copy, which holds only in-frame ones; the method was immunoSEQ multiplex PCR. The data contain 150,000 to 200,000 clones, 80% to 90% of them seen just once; the ten biggest clones take up 5% to 6%. The specimen sequenced was peripheral blood. These receptors were collected from a woman aged 50 to 60 with COVID-19, enrolled during active disease.

The rearrangement links TRBV30 to TRBJ2-7, with D unresolved. Germline V gives CDR1 GTSNPN, CDR2 SVGIG (reference sequence). With 4 bases removed from V and 1 base from J, the gap between germline ends came to 8 bases. The CDR3 consists of 12 residues. CDR3 nucleotides: TGTGCCTGGACCTCCGTTTCCTACGAGCAGTACTTC. This translates into CAWTSVSYEQYF.

The chain is built from TRBV7-9 and TRBJ1-5; TRBD1 matches at 8 bases. Germline-derived CDR1 and CDR2 are SEHNR and FQNEAQ (reference sequence). Unmatched junction bases numbered 5, after V lost 5 bases and J lost 5 bases. The CDR3 spans 14 residues. Here the CDR3 reads CASSLGQGYQPQHF. CDR3 nucleotide sequence: TGTGCCAGCAGCCTCGGACAGGGTTATCAGCCCCAGCATTTT.

The chain links TRBV18 to TRBJ2-2, with TRBD2 as a possible D gene (6 bases). The CDR3 extends over 16 amino acids. Trimming took 1 base from V and 1 from J, leaving 10 bases between them. Per germline, CDR1 KGHSH and CDR2 LQKENI. The CDR3 sequence: CASSPLGTQNTGELFF. The CDR3 coding sequence is TGTGCCAGCTCACCACTCGGGACTCAGAACACCGGGGAGCTGTTTTTT.

V gene TRBV3-1 (or the pseudogene TRBV3-2) combines with J gene TRBJ2-5, with D perhaps matching TRBD2 (6 bases). Trimming removed 2 bases from V and 5 bases from J, with 15 bases in between. The CDR3 length is 15 residues. The V gene's germline CDR1 is LGHDT and CDR2 YNNKEL (reference sequence). CDR3 sequence (DNA): TGTGCCAGCAGCCAATCTCGTGGGGGGTGGGAGACCCAGTACTTC. Protein product: CASSQSRGGWETQYF.

The J gene is TRBJ2-6, the V gene TRBV30, with 7 bases that match TRBD1. Per the germline V gene, CDR1 is GTSNPN and CDR2 is SVGIG (reference sequence). The CDR3 extends over 17 amino acids. The V gene end was trimmed by 3 bases and the J gene end by 4 bases; junction bases not matched to a gene: 12. CDR3 loop: CAWRRGRTLRGANVLTF. The CDR3 coding sequence is TGTGCCTGGAGGAGGGGGCGAACCCTGAGGGGGGCCAACGTCCTGACTTTC.

The chain employs TRBV6-5 and TRBJ2-3; 8 bases line up with TRBD1. This CDR3 has 14 amino acids. Germline V CDR1 and CDR2: MNHEY, SVGAGI. V lost 6 bases and J lost 2; bases outside the gene matches: 4. The CDR3 nucleotides are TGTGCCAGCAGACAGACAGGGGTCACAGATACGCAGTATTTT. Encoded protein: CASRQTGVTDTQYF.

The chain is built from TRBV7-9 and TRBJ2-5; 7 bases align to TRBD2. Germline V CDR1 and CDR2: SEHNR, FQNEAQ (reference sequence). V gave up 6 bases and J gave up 4 bases; unmatched junction bases: 8. The CDR3 has 14 amino acids. Here the CDR3 DNA reads TGTGCCAGCAGTCTCCAGGGAGGGTCAGAGACCCAGTACTTC. Amino acids: CASSLQGGSETQYF. Full variable domain (rest looked up from reference TRBV7-9 and TRBJ2-5): DTGVSQNPRHKITKRGQNVTFRCDPISEHNRLYWYRQTLGQGPEFLTYFQNEAQLEKSRLLSDRFSAERPKGSFSTLEIQRTEQGDSAMYLCASSLQGGSETQYFGPGTRLLVL.

The chain combines TRBV19 with TRBJ1-2; D unclear. Germline loops: CDR1 LNHDA, CDR2 SQIVND (reference sequence). The CDR3 has 14 amino acids. V was clipped by 6 bases and J by 4 bases, with 15 bases between them. CDR3 coding DNA: TGTGCCAGTAGCAAGGATGAGGTGGCCTATGGCTACACCTTC. The encoded protein is CASSKDEVAYGYTF.

The rearrangement joins TRBV29-1 to TRBJ1-1; possibly TRBD1 for D (6 bases). The CDR3 is 13 amino acids. Trimming took 8 bases from V and 5 from J, leaving 18 bases between them. Germline V lookup: CDR1 SQVTM, CDR2 ANQGSEA. CDR3 amino acids: CSFHLGARTEAFF. CDR3 sequence (DNA): TGCAGCTTCCACCTGGGGGCGAGAACTGAAGCTTTCTTT.

This clone was recorded once. The V and J genes are TRBV4-2 and TRBJ2-7, with TRBD1 identical over 9 bases. The ends lost 4 bases at V and 4 bases at J; junction bases unmatched: 8. The germline CDR1 and CDR2 sequences are LGHNA and YNFKEQ. The CDR3 has 15 residues. CDR3 region: CASSPAGQGVYEQYF. CDR3 sequence (DNA): TGTGCCAGCAGCCCCGCGGGACAGGGTGTTTACGAGCAGTACTTC.

V gene TRBV5-4 combines with J gene TRBJ2-2; 8 bases match TRBD2. The CDR3 loop spans 16 amino acids. Unmatched junction bases numbered 7, after V lost 0 bases and J lost 6 bases. Per the germline V gene, CDR1 is SGHNT and CDR2 is YYREEE (reference sequence). The DNA for the CDR3 is TGTGCCAGCAGCTTGGCCGAGGCGGGGGGCGCCGGGGAGCTGTTTTTT. It is translated as CASSLAEAGGAGELFF.

There are a few counts of this clone. V is TRBV19 and J is TRBJ1-1; possibly TRBD1 for D (5 bases). The CDR3 spans 14 residues. V lost 7 bases, J lost 0 bases, and 12 bases lay in between. Per the germline V gene, CDR1 is LNHDA and CDR2 is SQIVND (reference sequence). The CDR3 DNA reads as TGTGCCAGTATCCAAGACAGCATGAACACTGAAGCTTTCTTT. Protein: CASIQDSMNTEAFF.

The V and J genes are TRBV5-6 and TRBJ1-6; D unresolved. The length of the CDR3 is 14 residues. Deletions cut 4 bases from V and 6 bases from J, with 11 bases between. Germline V gives CDR1 SGHDT, CDR2 YYEEEE. CDR3 residues: CASSGWAANSPLHF. CDR3 bases: TGTGCCAGCAGCGGCTGGGCAGCTAATTCACCCCTCCACTTT. The complete variable domain, with remaining parts taken from reference TRBV5-6 and TRBJ1-6, reads DAGVTQSPTHLIKTRGQQVTLRCSPKSGHDTVSWYQQALGQGPQFIFQYYEEEERQRGNFPDRFSGHQFPNYSSELNVNALLLGDSALYLCASSGWAANSPLHFGNGTRLTVT.

V is TRBV6-5 and J is TRBJ1-2; 7 nucleotides line up with TRBD1. Germline loops: CDR1 MNHEY, CDR2 SVGAGI. The J segment lost 0 bases and the V segment lost 2 bases, leaving 6 bases of the junction unmatched. The CDR3 totals 16 residues. The CDR3 DNA sequence: TGTGCCAGCAGTTACGGGGGCAGGGGGGCTAACTATGGCTACACCTTC. Amino acid sequence: CASSYGGRGANYGYTF.

The chain has TRBV6-5 and TRBJ2-7; 9 bases are a match to TRBD1. With 7 bases clipped from V and 4 bases from J, the junction kept 11 bases outside the gene matches. CDR1 is MNHEY and CDR2 is SVGAGI in the germline V gene. This CDR3 comprises 15 residues. As DNA, the CDR3 is TGTGCCAGCACCGATGGTGGGACAGGGAAATACGAGCAGTACTTC. Translation gives CASTDGGTGKYEQYF.

The V gene is TRBV5-4, the J gene TRBJ2-7; 12 bases are a match to TRBD1. V lost 3 bases to trimming and J lost 7 bases; unmatched junction nucleotides: 5. CDR1 SGHNT and CDR2 YYREEE come from the germline V gene (reference sequence). The CDR3 runs 14 residues. The CDR3 protein is CASSWGQGALEQYF. In nucleotides, the CDR3 is TGTGCCAGCAGCTGGGGACAGGGGGCGCTGGAGCAGTACTTC. Based on the CDR3 plus reference TRBV5-4 and TRBJ2-7, the full variable domain is ETGVTQSPTHLIKTRGQQVTLRCSSQSGHNTVSWYQQALGQGPQFIFQYYREEENGRGNFPPRFSGLQFPNYSSELNVNALELDDSALYLCASSWGQGALEQYFGPGTRLTVT.

This sequence joins TRBV11-3 and TRBJ1-2, with D unresolved. Per germline, CDR1 SGHNT and CDR2 YENEEA. This CDR3 is 16 amino acids long. The ends were cut back, 3 bases at V and 3 bases at J, with 17 bases in the middle. Here the CDR3 reads CASSLERGGGDYGYTF. CDR3 DNA: TGTGCCAGCAGCTTGGAAAGAGGTGGTGGAGACTATGGCTACACCTTC. The full variable domain, in which reference TRBV11-3 and TRBJ1-2 provide the parts outside the CDR3, is EAGVVQSPRYKIIEKKQPVAFWCNPISGHNTLYWYLQNLGQGPELLIRYENEEAVDDSQLPKDRFSAERLKGVDSTLKIQPAELGDSAVYLCASSLERGGGDYGYTFGSGTRLTVV.

The CDR3 DNA sequence: TGTGCCAGTAGGACAGGGGGCGTAAACTATGGCTACACCTTC. It codes for CASRTGGVNYGYTF. The rearrangement joins TRBV19 to TRBJ1-2; 10 nucleotides align to TRBD1. This CDR3 contains 14 residues. Germline lookup yields CDR1 LNHDA and CDR2 SQIVND (reference sequence). Trimming took 6 bases from V and 2 from J; bases not matched to a gene: 3.

The chain joins TRBV6-5 to TRBJ1-1; D gene unclear. The germline V gene has CDR1 MNHEY and CDR2 SVGAGI. Trimming took 4 bases from V and 4 from J, leaving 10 bases between them. CDR3 length: 13 residues. CDR3 region: CASSSNFVTEAFF. In nucleotides, the CDR3 is TGTGCCAGCAGTTCCAACTTCGTCACTGAAGCTTTCTTT.

This chain uses TRBV9 with TRBJ2-1, with 12 bases matching TRBD2. The length of the CDR3 is 18 residues. Germline CDR1 reads SGDLS; CDR2 reads YYNGEE. Trimming at V came to 1 base and at J to 5 bases, leaving 10 bases not matched to a gene. This CDR3 reads CASSVLPSGGAAHNEQFF. The DNA of the CDR3 is TGTGCCAGCAGCGTATTACCTAGCGGGGGGGCCGCACACAATGAGCAGTTCTTC.

The rearrangement joins TRBV30 to TRBJ2-7, with 7 bases that match TRBD2. J gave up 2 bases and V 0 bases, and 10 bases lay outside the gene matches. The CDR3 totals 16 residues. Germline V gene data show CDR1 as GTSNPN and CDR2 as SVGIG (reference sequence). CDR3 loop: CAWSVEDLAAPYEQYF. The CDR3 DNA reads TGTGCCTGGAGTGTTGAAGATCTAGCGGCCCCCTACGAGCAGTACTTC.

The chain has TRBV5-1 and TRBJ1-2; TRBD1 might be the D (6 bases). Germline V lookup: CDR1 SGHRS, CDR2 YFSETQ. This CDR3 spans 14 amino acids. Trimming cost V 4 bases and J 4 bases, with 14 bases left between them. The CDR3 bases are TGCGCCAGCAGCCCAGGGGTTACGTCCTATGGCTACACCTTC. Protein product: CASSPGVTSYGYTF.

The V and J genes are TRBV11-3 and TRBJ2-3; 7 positions match TRBD2. This CDR3 region has 16 residues. Germline trimming cut 5 bases from V and 2 bases from J; bases unmatched to any gene: 10. Per the germline V gene, CDR1 is SGHNT and CDR2 is YENEEA. The CDR3 DNA reads TGTGCCAGCAGCCCCACCCGTGGGACTAACACAGATACGCAGTATTTT. Translation: CASSPTRGTNTDTQYF.